What follows describes a single T cell receptor beta chain. The entry originates in a study of blood T cell repertoires in COVID-19. TCRdb keeps only in-frame clones here, not all; method: immunoSEQ multiplex PCR. The sample holds about 160,000 clones, around 87% seen once. The TCR was taken from a woman between 50 and 59 years old who had recovered from COVID-19. Sequences were obtained from PBMCs or T cells enriched from blood (not recorded which).

The CDR3 region is CASRRDSTGELFF. The CDR3 coding sequence is TGTGCCAGTAGACGGGACTCCACCGGGGAGCTGTTTTTT. The V call is TRBV19, the J call TRBJ2-2, with a possible D match to TRBD2 (6 bases). This CDR3 contains 13 residues. The germline V gene encodes CDR1 LNHDA and CDR2 SQIVND (reference sequence). V lost 6 bases and J lost 4, with 9 bases in between.